The sample holds a few counts of the clone carrying this T cell receptor beta chain. Its antigen remains unknown. Germline loops: CDR1 MNHEY, CDR2 SVGAGI. This CDR3 contains 16 residues. V lost 2 bases, J lost 2 bases, and 15 bases lay in between. Treatment denoted: oral pan-JAK inhibitor, 5-10 mg twice daily. The data derive from a study of CD8+ T cells in alopecia areata. Study overall: Administration of oral tofacitinib to treated patients was at 5 to 10 mg twice daily. Broader study findings: One nonresponder makes the tie between baseline CD8+ expansion and response uncertain. It was less clear whether patients shared TCRs than it was in mice, possibly because of HLA. Scalp lesions, especially in alopecia totalis/universalis, had higher clonality than normal scalp.

It was cDNA, reverse transcribed from extracted RNA, that served as the sequencing template. Produced via immunoSEQ multiplex PCR; TCRdb's table is partial and in-frame only. The sample includes about 180,000 clones, 58% of them seen just once. The source is a human donor with alopecia areata. This rearrangement joins TRBV6-5 to TRBJ2-5; TRBD2 might be the D (7 bases). Sequences were derived from CD4+ T cells sorted from blood, sampled at approximately week 56, from a patient treated with tofacitinib. The CDR3 protein is CASSYEGGWTQETQYF. In DNA, the CDR3 is TGTGCCAGCAGTTACGAGGGGGGGTGGACTCAAGAGACCCAGTACTTC.